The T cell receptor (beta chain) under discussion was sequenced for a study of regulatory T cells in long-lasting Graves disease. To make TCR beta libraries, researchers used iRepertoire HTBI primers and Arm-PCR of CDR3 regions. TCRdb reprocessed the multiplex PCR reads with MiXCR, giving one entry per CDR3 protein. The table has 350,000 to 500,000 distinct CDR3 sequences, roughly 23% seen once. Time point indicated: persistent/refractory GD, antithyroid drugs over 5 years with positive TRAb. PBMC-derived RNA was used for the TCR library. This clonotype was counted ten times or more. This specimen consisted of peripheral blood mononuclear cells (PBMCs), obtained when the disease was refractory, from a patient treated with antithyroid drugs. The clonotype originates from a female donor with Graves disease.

CDR3 sequence: CAWSGDGKQHEQYF. CDR3 nucleotide sequence: TGTGCCTGGAGTGGTGACGGGAAACAACACGAGCAGTACTTC. This chain connects TRBV30 to TRBJ2-7; possible D gene TRBD2, 5 bases. V lost 1 base to trimming and J lost 5 bases, with 15 bases between them. This CDR3 has 14 residues. Germline V CDR1 and CDR2: GTSNPN, SVGIG (reference sequence). Together with reference TRBV30 and TRBJ2-7, the CDR3 gives the full variable domain: SQTIHQWPATLVQPVGSPLSLECTVEGTSNPNLYWYRQAAGRGLQLLFYSVGIGQISSEVPQNLSASRPQDRQFILSSKKLLLSDSGFYLCAWSGDGKQHEQYFGPGTRLTVT.